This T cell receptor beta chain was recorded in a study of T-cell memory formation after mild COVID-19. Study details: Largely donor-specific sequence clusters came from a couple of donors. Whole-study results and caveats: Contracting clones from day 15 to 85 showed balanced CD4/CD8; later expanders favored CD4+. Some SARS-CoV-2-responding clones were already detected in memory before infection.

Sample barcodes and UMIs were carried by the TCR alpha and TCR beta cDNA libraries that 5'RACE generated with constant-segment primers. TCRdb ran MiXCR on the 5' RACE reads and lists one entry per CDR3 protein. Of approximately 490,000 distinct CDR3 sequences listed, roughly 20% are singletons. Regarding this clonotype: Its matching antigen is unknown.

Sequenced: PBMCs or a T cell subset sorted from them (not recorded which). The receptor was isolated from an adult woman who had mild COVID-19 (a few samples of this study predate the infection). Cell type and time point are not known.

The CDR3 spells CASSFPTYEQYF. The CDR3 DNA reads as TGTGCCAGCAGCTTCCCTACCTACGAGCAGTACTTC. This chain links TRBV7-9 with TRBJ2-7; the D is unclear. From germline, CDR1 is SEHNR and CDR2 FQNEAQ (reference sequence). The V end lost 3 bases, the J end lost 2 bases, and 5 bases lay between the germline ends. CDR3 length equals 12 residues. The whole variable domain, remainder taken from reference TRBV7-9 and TRBJ2-7, is DTGVSQNPRHKITKRGQNVTFRCDPISEHNRLYWYRQTLGQGPEFLTYFQNEAQLEKSRLLSDRFSAERPKGSFSTLEIQRTEQGDSAMYLCASSFPTYEQYFGPGTRLTVT.